These 29 T cell receptor beta chains share one sample of origin, sequenced in a study of neurological immune-mediated disorders. TCRdb fed the 5' RACE reads into MiXCR, producing one record per CDR3 protein. The table shows about 40,000 distinct CDR3 sequences, with 2.5% occurring only once. Sequenced sample: PBMCs. The receptors derive from a man aged 45 to 65 with multiple sclerosis.

Turning to this clonotype: The junction departs from the called germline gene at one end, perhaps through a read error. The chain links TRBV20-1 to TRBJ1-5; TRBD1 matches at 8 bases. Germline values: CDR1 DFQATT, CDR2 SNEGSKA (reference sequence). The CDR3 runs 14 residues. The CDR3 nucleotides read TGCAGTGCTAGACAGGGGGCTAGCAATCAGCCCCAGAATTTT. Amino acid sequence: CSARQGASNQPQNF.

This clonotype appeared many times. The chain carries TRBV5-1 and TRBJ2-1, with D unclear. Germline CDR1 and CDR2: SGHRS and YFSETQ. This CDR3 is 16 amino acids long. The germline V and J ends were trimmed by 4 bases and 2 bases, with 16 bases remaining between them. The DNA for the CDR3 is TGCGCCAGCAGCCTACCCTCAGCGCGGACCTACAATGAGCAGTTCTTC. This encodes CASSLPSARTYNEQFF. The entire variable domain, with the rest obtained from reference TRBV5-1 and TRBJ2-1, is as follows: KAGVTQTPRYLIKTRGQQVTLSCSPISGHRSVSWYQQTPGQGLQFLFEYFSETQRNKGNFPGRFSGRQFSNSRSEMNVSTLELGDSALYLCASSLPSARTYNEQFFGPGTRLTVL.

This clonotype was found many times. The chain combines TRBV5-6 with TRBJ1-1; TRBD1 aligns across 8 bases. This CDR3 spans 14 amino acids. Unmatched junction bases numbered 2, after V lost 3 bases and J lost 1 base. Germline loops: CDR1 SGHDT, CDR2 YYEEEE. CDR3 in DNA: TGTGCCAGCAGCTGGGGGACAGGGAACACTGAAGCTTTCTTT. Amino acid sequence: CASSWGTGNTEAFF.

The chain recombines TRBV12-3 or TRBV12-4 with TRBJ1-5, with D unclear. The CDR3 runs to 15 residues. Trimming took off 1 base at V and 3 bases at J, with 10 bases between the two ends. CDR3 in DNA: TGTGCCAGCAGTTTAGGTAGGGAGGTCAATCAGCCCCAGCATTTT. Its translation is CASSLGREVNQPQHF.

This clonotype was picked up many times. V and J are TRBV20-1 and TRBJ2-3, with 11 nucleotides matching TRBD1. This CDR3 region has 14 residues. Germline CDR1 DFQATT, CDR2 SNEGSKA (reference sequence). J was trimmed by 2 bases and V by 6 bases; bases with no gene match: 4. DNA for the CDR3: TGCAGTGCCCCAGGACAGGGGGCCACAGATACGCAGTATTTT. Its translation: CSAPGQGATDTQYF.

This clonotype was found a few times. This chain joins TRBV2 and TRBJ1-6; D is unresolved. The germline V gene encodes CDR1 SNHLY and CDR2 FYNNEI. The CDR3 is 16 residues long. With 4 bases removed from V and 1 base from J, the gap between germline ends came to 11 bases. CDR3 residues: CASSARAGSYNSPLHF. CDR3 nucleotide sequence: TGTGCCAGCAGTGCTAGGGCGGGATCCTATAATTCACCCCTCCACTTT.

This clonotype occurred many times. The CDR3 loop reads CASSGLQGAGTEAFF. CDR3 sequence (DNA): TGTGCCAGCAGTGGCTTACAGGGGGCGGGTACTGAAGCTTTCTTT. The V gene is TRBV27, the J gene TRBJ1-1; 9 bases are shared with TRBD1. V lost 5 bases and J lost 5; bases outside the gene matches: 9. Germline V gene lookup returns CDR1 MNHEY and CDR2 SMNVEV (reference sequence). The CDR3 totals 15 residues.

This clonotype was found many times. The chain employs TRBV4-1 and TRBJ2-6; no clear D gene. Germline V gives CDR1 MGHRA, CDR2 YSYEKL. Between the trimmed V and J ends, which lost 1 base and 0 bases, there was a span of 4 bases. The CDR3 is made up of 15 amino acids. CDR3 in amino acids: CASSQGYSGANVLTF. As DNA, the CDR3 is TGCGCCAGCAGCCAAGGGTACTCTGGGGCCAACGTCCTGACTTTC.

This clonotype was observed many times. The rearrangement joins TRBV28 to TRBJ1-2; 12 bases align to TRBD1. Germline CDR1 is MDHEN and CDR2 is SYDVKM. The CDR3 has 14 residues. Losses at the gene ends were 6 bases for V and 8 bases for J; bases not matched to a gene: 7. CDR3 region: CASRGTGGLRGYTF. The CDR3 DNA is TGTGCCAGCAGGGGGACAGGGGGCTTGAGAGGCTACACCTTC.

This clonotype was recorded at least ten times. The V gene is TRBV5-1, the J gene TRBJ1-1; D remains ambiguous. The V end was cut by 0 bases, the J end by 5 bases, with 11 bases between. This CDR3 region has 14 residues. Germline lookup yields CDR1 SGHRS and CDR2 YFSETQ. CDR3 protein: CASSLVLGDTEAFF. The CDR3 DNA follows: TGCGCCAGCAGCTTGGTTCTTGGGGATACTGAAGCTTTCTTT.

This clonotype was counted ten times or more. The rearrangement joins TRBV7-9 to TRBJ2-1, with TRBD1 matching 7 bases. Trimming removed 4 bases from V and 5 bases from J; junction bases left unmatched: 8. The length of the CDR3 is 15 residues. CDR1 is SEHNR, CDR2 FQNEAQ, per germline (reference sequence). CDR3 bases: TGTGCCAGCAGCTACTCTGGGACAGCAAACAATGAGCAGTTCTTC. Its protein is CASSYSGTANNEQFF.

This clonotype was detected ten times or more. The J gene is TRBJ1-5, the V gene TRBV20-1; D is unclear. This CDR3 comprises 14 residues. Germline lookup yields CDR1 DFQATT and CDR2 SNEGSKA (reference sequence). The V end was cut by 7 bases, the J end by 0 bases, with 13 bases between. The CDR3: CSVTTQHSNQPQHF. CDR3 nucleotides: TGCAGTGTTACCACACAACATAGCAATCAGCCCCAGCATTTT.

This clonotype has a count of ten or more. The genes are TRBV7-9 and TRBJ1-4; D is perhaps TRBD1 (5 bases). CDR3 length equals 17 residues. Trimming took off 3 bases at V and 0 bases at J, with 14 bases between the two ends. Germline V CDR1 and CDR2: SEHNR, FQNEAQ (reference sequence). CDR3: CASSFWIGDSTNEKLFF. The CDR3 DNA reads TGTGCCAGCAGCTTTTGGATCGGGGACTCAACTAATGAAAAACTGTTTTTT. Full variable domain (outside the CDR3, taken from reference TRBV7-9 and TRBJ1-4): DTGVSQNPRHKITKRGQNVTFRCDPISEHNRLYWYRQTLGQGPEFLTYFQNEAQLEKSRLLSDRFSAERPKGSFSTLEIQRTEQGDSAMYLCASSFWIGDSTNEKLFFGSGTQLSVL.

In its sample, this clonotype was seen many times. This chain links TRBV6-5 with TRBJ2-3, with TRBD2 matching 9 bases. In germline, CDR1 is MNHEY, CDR2 SVGAGI. The CDR3 runs to 19 residues. J was trimmed by 5 bases and V by 3 bases; bases with no gene match: 18. The CDR3 nucleotides read TGTGCCAGCAGTTATTCTGTTTTTGGGCGGGGGGGTCGAGAAGATACGCAGTATTTT. The encoded protein is CASSYSVFGRGGREDTQYF.

This clonotype is medium-sized (0.01 to 0.1%) in the sample. V gene TRBV5-1 combines with J gene TRBJ1-1, with D unresolved. Per the germline V gene, CDR1 is SGHRS and CDR2 is YFSETQ. Trimming cost V 2 bases and J 6 bases, with 8 bases left between them. This CDR3 has 12 residues. The CDR3 here is CASSFKPSEAFF. The CDR3 coding sequence is TGCGCCAGCAGCTTTAAACCGTCTGAAGCTTTCTTT.

This clonotype was picked up many times. This chain joins TRBV6-5 and TRBJ1-1, with unresolved D. Trimming shortened V by 0 bases and J by 0 bases, and 2 bases separated the two germline ends. The CDR3 loop spans 13 amino acids. Germline-derived CDR1 and CDR2 are MNHEY and SVGAGI. CDR3 residues: CASSYSVNTEAFF. In nucleotides, the CDR3 is TGTGCCAGCAGTTACTCAGTGAACACTGAAGCTTTCTTT.

This clonotype was observed at least ten times. The chain joins TRBV7-6 to TRBJ2-2; TRBD2 is a possible D gene (5 bases). The CDR3 spans 16 residues. Trimming removed 0 bases from V and 3 bases from J, with 11 bases in between. Per the germline V gene, CDR1 is SGHVS and CDR2 is FNYEAQ. CDR3 in amino acids: CASSLAPGVDTGELFF. CDR3 nucleotides: TGTGCCAGCAGCTTAGCCCCCGGGGTGGACACCGGGGAGCTGTTTTTT.

This clonotype was found a few times. This rearrangement joins TRBV4-3 to TRBJ2-7; D is unclear. V lost 2 bases to trimming and J lost 7 bases, with 12 bases between them. The germline CDR1 and CDR2 sequences are LGHNA and YSLEER. This CDR3 has 13 residues. The CDR3 is CASSQSQYEEQYF. The CDR3 nucleotides read TGCGCCAGCAGCCAAAGCCAGTACGAAGAGCAGTACTTC.

Note on this clonotype: Given a much more abundant clone one base away, this may be a read error. V usage is TRBV21-1 and J usage is TRBJ2-1; whether TRBD2, the table's D call, matches the DNA was not checked. TRBV21-1 is marked as a pseudogene. This CDR3 has 16 residues. The CDR3 is CASSKEEARGDKGQFF. DNA of the CDR3: TGTGCCAGCAGCAAAGAGGAGGCTAGAGGGGACAAGGGGCAGTTCTTC.

In this sample, this clonotype turned up many times. This chain links TRBV6-5 with TRBJ1-1; TRBD1 might be the D (6 bases). Looked up from germline, CDR1 is MNHEY and CDR2 is SVGAGI. The germline V and J ends were trimmed by 6 bases and 2 bases, with 10 bases remaining between them. The CDR3 covers 13 residues. The CDR3 nucleotides read TGTGCCAGCAGCAGGGACACCAACACTGAAGCTTTCTTT. As protein: CASSRDTNTEAFF.

This clonotype was detected ten times or more. An end of the junction does not agree with germline; a read error may underlie this. The chain is built from TRBV15 and TRBJ1-1, with D unresolved. This CDR3 has 12 amino acids. Germline V gives CDR1 LNHNV, CDR2 YYDKDF (reference sequence). CDR3: CATSRDAQVQYF. CDR3 DNA sequence: TGTGCCACCAGCAGAGATGCGCAGGTCCAATACTTT.

This clonotype was seen many times. The gene calls are TRBV20-1 and TRBJ2-1; D is uncertain. Germline V gene lookup returns CDR1 DFQATT and CDR2 SNEGSKA (reference sequence). The CDR3 extends over 11 amino acids. The V end lost 3 bases, the J end lost 8 bases, and 8 bases lay between the germline ends. CDR3 nucleotide sequence: TGCAGTGCTAGGGGCGCGGATGAGCAGTTCTTC. This codes for CSARGADEQFF.

This clonotype was counted many times. This rearrangement joins TRBV29-1 to TRBJ2-2; 10 bases align to TRBD2. With V trimmed by 6 bases and J by 3 bases, 10 bases remained unmatched. The CDR3 spans 16 residues. Germline V lookup: CDR1 SQVTM, CDR2 ANQGSEA. The CDR3 bases are TGCAGCGTCGTCCTGAGCGGGGGGGCTTACACCGGGGAGCTGTTTTTT. Translating it yields CSVVLSGGAYTGELFF.

In this sample, this clonotype turned up many times. The J gene is TRBJ2-5, the V gene TRBV5-1, with 10 bases matching TRBD1. The germline gives CDR1 SGHRS, CDR2 YFSETQ. The CDR3 is 14 amino acids. Germline trimming cut 5 bases from V and 3 bases from J; bases unmatched to any gene: 4. CDR3 sequence (DNA): TGCGCCAGCAGGTCCGGGACAGGGGAAGAGACCCAGTACTTC. It specifies CASRSGTGEETQYF.

Ten or more counts support this clonotype. The V and J genes are TRBV5-1 and TRBJ2-7, with TRBD2 matching 8 bases. Trimming at V came to 2 bases and at J to 4 bases, leaving 8 bases not matched to a gene. The CDR3 spans 15 residues. Germline CDR1 reads SGHRS; CDR2 reads YFSETQ. CDR3 sequence (DNA): TGCGCCAGCAGCTTCCATAGCGGGACCACTTACGAGCAGTACTTC. This sequence encodes CASSFHSGTTYEQYF.

This clonotype was detected many times. This chain connects TRBV7-9 to TRBJ2-5, with 7 nucleotides matching TRBD1. The V gene's germline CDR1 is SEHNR and CDR2 FQNEAQ (reference sequence). Trimming at V came to 1 base and at J to 2 bases, leaving 7 bases not matched to a gene. The CDR3 sequence is 16 residues long. CDR3 protein: CASSLGDRGQQETQYF. DNA of the CDR3: TGTGCCAGCAGCTTAGGTGATAGGGGACAGCAAGAGACCCAGTACTTC.

This clonotype has at least ten counts. The rearrangement links TRBV4-1 to TRBJ2-3, with D perhaps matching TRBD1 (6 bases). V lost 1 base, J lost 0 bases, and 14 bases lay in between. Germline assignment: CDR1 MGHRA and CDR2 YSYEKL. This CDR3 contains 17 residues. The CDR3 sequence: CASSQGSPGQSTDTQYF. The CDR3 nucleotides are TGCGCCAGCAGCCAAGGCAGTCCGGGACAAAGCACAGATACGCAGTATTTT.

By its share, this clonotype is medium-sized. The V call is TRBV29-1, the J call TRBJ1-2; D is undetermined. CDR3 length: 14 amino acids. The V gene's germline CDR1 is SQVTM and CDR2 ANQGSEA. V lost 2 bases and J lost 4, with 14 bases in between. As DNA, the CDR3 is TGCAGCGTTGAAAGCGCTCAGATAGGCTATGGCTACACCTTC. Amino acids: CSVESAQIGYGYTF.

This clonotype was counted many times. V usage is TRBV18 and J usage is TRBJ2-1; 13 bases fit TRBD2. The junction had 4 bases not matched to a gene; V was cut back by 3 bases and J by 2 bases. This CDR3 has 17 residues. Germline CDR1 KGHSH, CDR2 LQKENI. The CDR3 coding sequence is TGTGCCAGCTCACCGAAGGGACTAGCGGGGCCCTACAATGAGCAGTTCTTC. Its translation: CASSPKGLAGPYNEQFF.